The 11 T cell receptor beta chains presented below share a single source sample, sequenced in a study of blood T cell repertoires in COVID-19. TCRdb's copy holds only in-frame clones and misses some; the assay was immunoSEQ multiplex PCR. The profile shows under 100,000 clones, around 86% of them singletons. The sample consisted of peripheral blood. The source is a middle-aged man with acute or convalescent COVID-19.

This rearrangement joins TRBV7-2 to TRBJ1-2; the match to TRBD1 covers 7 bases. This CDR3 spans 15 amino acids. V shed 5 bases and J 5 bases; nucleotides not matched to a gene: 11. Germline V CDR1 and CDR2: SGHTA, FQGNSA. CDR3 region: CASSLKGRDRYGYTF. The CDR3 DNA reads as TGTGCCAGCAGCCTAAAGGGCCGGGACAGATATGGCTACACCTTC.

V and J are TRBV11-3 and TRBJ2-1, with D tentatively TRBD2 (5 bases). V lost 4 bases and J lost 8, with 12 bases in between. CDR3 size: 13 residues. Germline values: CDR1 SGHNT, CDR2 YENEEA. The CDR3 protein is CASSSRTGDEQFF. The DNA of the CDR3 is TGTGCCAGCAGCTCTCGGACTGGGGATGAGCAGTTCTTC.

This clone was detected only a few times. The chain links TRBV2 to TRBJ1-2; TRBD1 matches 7 bases. The CDR3 covers 16 residues. Germline CDR1 is SNHLY and CDR2 is FYNNEI. After removal of 2 bases from V and 1 base from J, the junction contained 7 bases not matched to a gene. The CDR3 DNA is TGTGCCAGCAGTGAATATCTGACAGGGCTTAACTATGGCTACACCTTC. This sequence encodes CASSEYLTGLNYGYTF.

The V gene is TRBV19, the J gene TRBJ1-1, with TRBD1 matching 8 bases. The CDR3 is made up of 13 amino acids. V dropped 4 bases and J dropped 11; count of bases not matched to a gene: 9. Germline CDR1 reads LNHDA; CDR2 reads SQIVND (reference sequence). Here the CDR3 DNA reads TGTGCCAGTAGTAGTGGACAGGGTCTGAGGGCTTTCTTT. Translating gives CASSSGQGLRAFF.

The rearrangement joins TRBV19 to TRBJ2-6, with D possibly TRBD2 on 6 matching bases. V lost 6 bases, J lost 0 bases, and 15 bases lay in between. CDR3 length: 17 amino acids. Germline loops: CDR1 LNHDA, CDR2 SQIVND (reference sequence). The CDR3 DNA follows: TGTGCCAGTAGATCCCCGGGGAGGAGCTCTGGGGCCAACGTCCTGACTTTC. It translates to CASRSPGRSSGANVLTF.

The rearrangement joins TRBV30 to TRBJ2-2; 10 positions agree with TRBD1. From germline, CDR1 is GTSNPN and CDR2 SVGIG (reference sequence). The CDR3 runs 13 residues. J lost 7 bases, V lost 4 bases, and 3 bases had no gene match. CDR3 sequence (DNA): TGTGCCTGGACGGGACAGGGGTTCGGGGAGCTGTTTTTT. Translation gives CAWTGQGFGELFF. The whole variable domain, remainder taken from reference TRBV30 and TRBJ2-2, is SQTIHQWPATLVQPVGSPLSLECTVEGTSNPNLYWYRQAAGRGLQLLFYSVGIGQISSEVPQNLSASRPQDRQFILSSKKLLLSDSGFYLCAWTGQGFGELFFGEGSRLTVL.

The chain carries TRBV9 and TRBJ1-3; D unresolved. Per the germline V gene, CDR1 is SGDLS and CDR2 is YYNGEE. There are 13 residues in the CDR3. V was shortened by 4 bases and J by 4 bases, with 9 bases between the two germline ends. CDR3 loop: CASSPISGNTIYF. Written as DNA, the CDR3 is TGTGCCAGCAGCCCTATCTCCGGAAACACCATATATTTT. Using reference TRBV9 and TRBJ1-3 for the parts outside the CDR3, the full variable domain is DSGVTQTPKHLITATGQRVTLRCSPRSGDLSVYWYQQSLDQGLQFLIQYYNGEERAKGNILERFSAQQFPDLHSELNLSSLELGDSALYFCASSPISGNTIYFGEGSWLTVV.

The rearrangement uses TRBV2 and TRBJ1-2, with D unclear. CDR1 is SNHLY and CDR2 is FYNNEI in the germline V gene. There are 12 residues in the CDR3. With 7 bases removed from V and 4 bases from J, the gap between germline ends came to 10 bases. Here the CDR3 reads CASNPGGYGYTF. The CDR3 DNA follows: TGTGCCAGCAACCCTGGAGGCTATGGCTACACCTTC.

This clone was picked up a small number of times. This chain uses TRBV10-3 with TRBJ1-1, with D maybe TRBD1 (6 bases). Germline CDR1 reads ENHRY; CDR2 reads SYGVKD. The V and J ends lost 9 bases and 0 bases respectively, with 11 bases between them. The CDR3 has 13 residues. CDR3 in amino acids: CAIKQGLNTEAFF. CDR3 coding DNA: TGTGCCATAAAACAGGGATTGAACACTGAAGCTTTCTTT.

The genes are TRBV5-8 and TRBJ1-6, with TRBD1 matching 9 bases. The germline V gene encodes CDR1 SGHTS and CDR2 YDEGEE. V shed 5 bases and J 7 bases; nucleotides not matched to a gene: 4. This CDR3 contains 14 residues. The CDR3 here is CASRGTGRNSPLHF. The CDR3 nucleotides read TGTGCCAGCAGGGGGACAGGGCGAAATTCACCCCTCCACTTT.

This sequence joins TRBV5-6 and TRBJ1-1; TRBD1 matches at 9 bases. The CDR3 totals 13 residues. Per germline, CDR1 SGHDT and CDR2 YYEEEE. The V and J ends lost 4 bases and 4 bases, in that order; junction bases with no gene match: 2. CDR3 in DNA: TGTGCCAGCAGCCGACAGGGGGGCACTGAAGCTTTCTTT. It is translated as CASSRQGGTEAFF. Looking up the rest from reference TRBV5-6 and TRBJ1-1 gives the full variable domain: DAGVTQSPTHLIKTRGQQVTLRCSPKSGHDTVSWYQQALGQGPQFIFQYYEEEERQRGNFPDRFSGHQFPNYSSELNVNALLLGDSALYLCASSRQGGTEAFFGQGTRLTVV.